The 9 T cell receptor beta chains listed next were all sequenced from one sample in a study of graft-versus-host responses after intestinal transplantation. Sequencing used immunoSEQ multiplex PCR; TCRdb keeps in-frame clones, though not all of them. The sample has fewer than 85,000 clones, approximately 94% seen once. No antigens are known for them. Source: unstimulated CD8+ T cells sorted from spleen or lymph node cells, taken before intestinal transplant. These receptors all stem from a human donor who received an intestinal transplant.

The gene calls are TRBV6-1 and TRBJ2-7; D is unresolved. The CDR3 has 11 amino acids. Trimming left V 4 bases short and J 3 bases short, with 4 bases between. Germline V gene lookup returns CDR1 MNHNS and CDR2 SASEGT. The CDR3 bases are TGTGCCAGCAGTGTCGGCTACGAGCAGTACTTC. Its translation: CASSVGYEQYF.

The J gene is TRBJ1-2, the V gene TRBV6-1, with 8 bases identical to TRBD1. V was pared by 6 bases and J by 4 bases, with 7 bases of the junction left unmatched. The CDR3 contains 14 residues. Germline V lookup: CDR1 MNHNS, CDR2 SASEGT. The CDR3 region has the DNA TGTGCCAGCAGAATTCACGACAGGGGCTATGGCTACACCTTC. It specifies CASRIHDRGYGYTF.

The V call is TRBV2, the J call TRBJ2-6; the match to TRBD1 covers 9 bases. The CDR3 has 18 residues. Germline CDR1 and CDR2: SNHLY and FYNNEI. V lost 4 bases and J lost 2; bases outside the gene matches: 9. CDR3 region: CASSGGGDRVAGANVLTF. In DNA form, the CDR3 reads TGTGCCAGCAGTGGAGGGGGGGACAGGGTAGCTGGGGCCAACGTCCTGACTTTC.

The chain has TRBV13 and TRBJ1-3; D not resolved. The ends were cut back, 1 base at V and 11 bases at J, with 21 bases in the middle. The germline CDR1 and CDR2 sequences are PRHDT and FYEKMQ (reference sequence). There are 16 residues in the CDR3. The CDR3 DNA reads TGTGCCAGCAGCTTAGAAGGAGTCCCCCCTCGGAATGCCATATATTTT. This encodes CASSLEGVPPRNAIYF.

This chain's CDR3 is CASSAFGGVVGNEQFF. CDR3 in DNA: TGTGCCAGCAGCGCGTTTGGGGGAGTCGTTGGCAATGAGCAGTTCTTC. V gene TRBV9 combines with J gene TRBJ2-1; either TRBD1 or TRBD2 may fit D (5 bases each). The CDR3 has 16 residues. V was cut by 3 bases and J by 6 bases, with 19 bases left in between. Germline V gene data show CDR1 as SGDLS and CDR2 as YYNGEE.

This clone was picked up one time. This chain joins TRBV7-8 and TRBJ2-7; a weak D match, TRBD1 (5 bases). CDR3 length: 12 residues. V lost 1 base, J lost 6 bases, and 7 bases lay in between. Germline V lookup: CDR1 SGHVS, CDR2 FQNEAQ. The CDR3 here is CASSLVQGEQYF. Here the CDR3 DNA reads TGTGCCAGCAGCTTAGTCCAGGGCGAGCAGTACTTC.

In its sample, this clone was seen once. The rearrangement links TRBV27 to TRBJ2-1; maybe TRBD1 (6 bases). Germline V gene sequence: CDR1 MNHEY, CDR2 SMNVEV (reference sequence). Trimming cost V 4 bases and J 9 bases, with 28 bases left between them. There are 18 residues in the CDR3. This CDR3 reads CASSSHDQQGHFPFEQFF. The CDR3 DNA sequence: TGTGCCAGCAGTTCCCACGACCAACAGGGTCACTTTCCTTTTGAGCAGTTCTTC.

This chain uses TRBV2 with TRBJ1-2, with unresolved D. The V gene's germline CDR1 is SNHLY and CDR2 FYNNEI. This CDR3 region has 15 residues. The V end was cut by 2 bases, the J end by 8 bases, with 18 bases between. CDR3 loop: CASSEILEIGGGYTF. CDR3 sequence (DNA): TGTGCCAGCAGTGAAATCCTGGAAATCGGAGGAGGCTACACCTTC. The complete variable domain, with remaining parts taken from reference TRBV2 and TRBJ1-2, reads EPEVTQTPSHQVTQMGQEVILRCVPISNHLYFYWYRQILGQKVEFLVSFYNNEISEKSEIFDDQFSVERPDGSNFTLKIRSTKLEDSAMYFCASSEILEIGGGYTFGSGTRLTVV.

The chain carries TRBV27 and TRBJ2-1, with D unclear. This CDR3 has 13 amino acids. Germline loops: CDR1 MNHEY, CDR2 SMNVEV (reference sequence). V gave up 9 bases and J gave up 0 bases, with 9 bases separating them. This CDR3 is CASISGSYNEQFF. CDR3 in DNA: TGTGCCAGTATCTCCGGCTCCTACAATGAGCAGTTCTTC.